The next 20 T cell receptor beta chains were all read from a single sample in a study of T-cell reconstitution after alpha-beta-depleted transplantation in children. Unique molecular identifiers were incorporated into the prepared TCRbeta library. TCRdb passed the PCR reads through MiXCR, listing each CDR3 protein once. The data show approximately 400,000 distinct CDR3 sequences, under 13% seen once. The sequencing here drew on PBMCs from the stem cell graft donor, taken from the stem cell graft. The source is a human donor who donated a stem cell graft to a child with acute myeloid leukemia.

This chain joins TRBV2 and TRBJ1-1; D is uncertain. Trimming stripped 0 bases from V and 3 bases from J, with 8 bases between. Germline loops: CDR1 SNHLY, CDR2 FYNNEI. This CDR3 has 14 amino acids. The CDR3 DNA sequence: TGTGCCAGCAGTGAAGCTTGGGGATACACTGAAGCTTTCTTT. Protein: CASSEAWGYTEAFF.

V and J are TRBV15 and TRBJ2-7, with D perhaps being TRBD1 or TRBD2 (5 bases each). This CDR3 spans 15 amino acids. V gave up 8 bases and J gave up 3 bases, with 20 bases separating them. Germline lookup yields CDR1 LNHNV and CDR2 YYDKDF (reference sequence). In nucleotides, the CDR3 is TGTGCCACCGTTTCCGGGACCGACCCCGGCTACGAGCAGTACTTC. Its translation is CATVSGTDPGYEQYF.

The V and J genes are TRBV25-1 and TRBJ2-6; TRBD1 matches at 10 bases. The CDR3 consists of 18 residues. The V and J ends lost 9 bases and 3 bases, in that order; junction bases with no gene match: 14. Germline CDR1 is MGHDK and CDR2 is SYGVNS. Here the CDR3 DNA reads TGTGCCAGTTTCGGGGGGGGAGACAGGGGGCTTGGGGCCAACGTCCTGACTTTC. Translated: CASFGGGDRGLGANVLTF.

CDR3 bases: TGTGCCAGCAGTTCCAGGGGGTCTAATGAAAAACTGTTTTTT. Encoded protein: CASSSRGSNEKLFF. The chain has TRBV12-3 or TRBV12-4 and TRBJ1-4, with 7 bases that match TRBD1. The CDR3 consists of 14 residues. Germline trimming cut 4 bases from V and 3 bases from J; bases unmatched to any gene: 2.

V and J are TRBV27 and TRBJ2-7; 10 positions agree with TRBD2. Per germline, CDR1 MNHEY and CDR2 SMNVEV (reference sequence). V gave up 5 bases and J gave up 6 bases; unmatched junction bases: 7. The CDR3 is made up of 14 amino acids. The CDR3 reads CASSPLAGVSEQYF. CDR3 in DNA: TGTGCCAGCAGTCCCCTAGCGGGAGTTTCCGAGCAGTACTTC.

The rearrangement joins TRBV6-5 to TRBJ2-1; 11 nucleotides agree with TRBD2. Germline V gene lookup returns CDR1 MNHEY and CDR2 SVGAGI. The CDR3 runs 13 residues. The V and J ends lost 8 bases and 10 bases, in that order; junction bases with no gene match: 7. CDR3 loop: CASATSGRGEQFF. Here the CDR3 DNA reads TGTGCCAGCGCTACTAGCGGGAGAGGCGAGCAGTTCTTC.

This clonotype appeared a few times. This sequence joins TRBV5-1 and TRBJ1-1; TRBD1 matches 11 bases. Trimming cost V 2 bases and J 5 bases; bases outside gene matches: 5. This CDR3 region has 15 residues. Germline CDR1 SGHRS, CDR2 YFSETQ. The DNA for the CDR3 is TGCGCCAGCAGCTTAACCGGGACAGGGGGGACTGAAGCTTTCTTT. Its protein product is CASSLTGTGGTEAFF.

The V gene is TRBV18, the J gene TRBJ1-3, with TRBD1 matching 8 bases. CDR1 is KGHSH and CDR2 is LQKENI in the germline V gene. The CDR3 totals 15 residues. The V segment lost 5 bases and the J segment 3 bases; nucleotides outside the gene matches: 6. CDR3 in amino acids: CASSASGGIGNTIYF. DNA of the CDR3: TGTGCCAGCTCAGCCTCAGGGGGCATTGGAAACACCATATATTTT. The variable domain in full, with the rest retrieved from reference TRBV18 and TRBJ1-3, is NAGVMQNPRHLVRRRGQEARLRCSPMKGHSHVYWYRQLPEEGLKFMVYLQKENIIDESGMPKERFSAEFPKEGPSILRIQQVVRGDSAAYFCASSASGGIGNTIYFGEGSWLTVV.

Many counts were recorded for this clonotype. The chain couples TRBV5-1 to TRBJ1-6; the D is unclear. V dropped 0 bases and J dropped 8 bases, with 12 bases sitting between them. The CDR3 is 15 residues long. CDR1 SGHRS and CDR2 YFSETQ come from the germline V gene. CDR3 coding DNA: TGCGCCAGCAGCTTGGTGGGCCAAGACTATTCACCCCTCCACTTT. Amino acid sequence: CASSLVGQDYSPLHF. Based on the CDR3 plus reference TRBV5-1 and TRBJ1-6, the full variable domain is KAGVTQTPRYLIKTRGQQVTLSCSPISGHRSVSWYQQTPGQGLQFLFEYFSETQRNKGNFPGRFSGRQFSNSRSEMNVSTLELGDSALYLCASSLVGQDYSPLHFGNGTRLTVT.

The chain uses TRBV5-1 and TRBJ1-1, with D possibly TRBD1 on 6 matching bases. Trimming left V 0 bases short and J 4 bases short, with 13 bases between. The CDR3 is 15 residues long. Germline-derived CDR1 and CDR2 are SGHRS and YFSETQ. The CDR3 DNA is TGCGCCAGCAGCTTGGGAGTAGGGGGGACCACTGAAGCTTTCTTT. Translating it yields CASSLGVGGTTEAFF.

This clonotype has at least ten counts. The chain has TRBV20-1 and TRBJ1-1, with a possible D match to TRBD1 (6 bases). The germline V gene encodes CDR1 DFQATT and CDR2 SNEGSKA (reference sequence). V shed 0 bases and J shed 4 bases, with 12 bases lying between them. The CDR3 is 14 residues long. CDR3 in DNA: TGCAGTGCTAGAGAAACAGGGTCTGGCACTGAAGCTTTCTTT. Translation gives CSARETGSGTEAFF.

This clonotype was seen a handful of times. The rearrangement uses TRBV5-6 and TRBJ2-4, with D perhaps matching TRBD1 (6 bases). The V and J ends lost 4 bases and 6 bases respectively, with 17 bases between them. In germline, CDR1 is SGHDT, CDR2 YYEEEE. The CDR3 sequence is 15 residues long. The CDR3 here is CASSPRRGGSNIQYF. The CDR3 coding sequence is TGTGCCAGCAGCCCCCGGAGAGGGGGTTCAAACATTCAGTACTTC.

The CDR3 DNA sequence: TGTGCCAGCAGCCATGGGCGGACAGAGGTCTACGAGCAGTACTTC. Translation: CASSHGRTEVYEQYF. V gene TRBV21-1 combines with J gene TRBJ2-7; TRBD1 is taken as the D call from the table, unchecked against the DNA. TRBV21-1 is a documented pseudogene. This CDR3 has 15 residues.

The V call is TRBV6-1, the J call TRBJ1-4; tentative D call: TRBD1 (6 bases). Germline V CDR1 and CDR2: MNHNS, SASEGT. The germline V and J ends were trimmed by 5 bases and 4 bases, with 17 bases remaining between them. The CDR3 extends over 16 amino acids. The CDR3 protein is CASSHPPGHVNEKLFF. The CDR3, as DNA: TGTGCCAGCAGTCATCCACCGGGACACGTTAATGAAAAACTGTTTTTT.

The rearrangement uses TRBV13 and TRBJ2-1, with 13 bases aligning to TRBD2. With V trimmed by 7 bases and J by 9 bases, 3 bases remained unmatched. Germline V CDR1 and CDR2: PRHDT, FYEKMQ (reference sequence). The CDR3 is 13 amino acids. The CDR3 sequence is CASKGLAGIEQFF. The CDR3, as DNA: TGTGCCAGCAAGGGACTAGCGGGAATTGAGCAGTTCTTC.

This clonotype appeared many times. The chain uses TRBV9 and TRBJ2-7; TRBD2 matches 7 bases. The CDR3 has 17 amino acids. J gave up 5 bases and V 0 bases, and 14 bases lay outside the gene matches. Germline values: CDR1 SGDLS, CDR2 YYNGEE. CDR3 DNA: TGTGCCAGCAGCGTAGGAGGCCGGGTAGCGGGTATTAACGAGCAGTACTTC. This sequence encodes CASSVGGRVAGINEQYF.

This clonotype occurred a few times. V is TRBV24-1 and J is TRBJ2-1; no clear D gene. The CDR3 consists of 14 residues. Trimming shortened V by 9 bases and J by 5 bases, and 16 bases separated the two germline ends. Looked up from germline, CDR1 is KGHDR and CDR2 is SFDVKD. The CDR3, as DNA: TGTGCCACCCCTCAGTCTCAACGCAACAATGAGCAGTTCTTC. It codes for CATPQSQRNNEQFF.

This clonotype has ten or more counts. The chain joins TRBV29-1 to TRBJ1-1; no clear D gene. Looked up from germline, CDR1 is SQVTM and CDR2 is ANQGSEA. The germline V and J ends were trimmed by 3 bases and 1 base, with 6 bases remaining between them. The CDR3 is 12 amino acids. The CDR3 DNA is TGCAGCGTTGATTGGCAGAACACTGAAGCTTTCTTT. Its translation: CSVDWQNTEAFF. Supplemented by reference TRBV29-1 and TRBJ1-1, the full variable domain reads SAVISQKPSRDICQRGTSLTIQCQVDSQVTMMFWYRQQPGQSLTLIATANQGSEATYESGFVIDKFPISRPNLTFSTLTVSNMSPEDSSIYLCSVDWQNTEAFFGQGTRLTVV.

This clonotype was recorded many times. This chain links TRBV12-3 or TRBV12-4 with TRBJ2-5; D is undetermined. The V end lost 2 bases, the J end lost 0 bases, and 13 bases lay between the germline ends. The CDR3 totals 16 residues. In nucleotides, the CDR3 is TGTGCCAGCAGTTTAAACCCCACTGGGTACCAAGAGACCCAGTACTTC. This gives the protein CASSLNPTGYQETQYF.

There are a few counts of this clonotype. The chain uses TRBV7-8 and TRBJ2-5, with 7 bases that match TRBD1. With 5 bases clipped from V and 5 bases from J, the junction kept 8 bases outside the gene matches. Germline V gene data show CDR1 as SGHVS and CDR2 as FQNEAQ. The CDR3 runs to 14 residues. CDR3 protein: CASSLLTGWETQYF. As DNA, the CDR3 is TGTGCCAGCAGCCTCCTGACAGGGTGGGAGACCCAGTACTTC.